The next 17 T cell receptor beta chains were all read from a single sample in a study of T cell responses to AZD1222 COVID-19 vaccine. Generated by immunoSEQ multiplex PCR, the TCRdb table keeps only in-frame clones and is missing some. The sample holds about 68,000 clones; more than 70% are singletons and the top ten take 9.5% to 13%. Sequencing was performed on peripheral blood, taken on day 0 of AZD1222 vaccination. All receptors come from an adult in good health.

This clone has only one observation. The CDR3 loop is CASSITGLINYGYTF. Here the CDR3 DNA reads TGTGCCAGTAGTATCACGGGACTGATTAACTATGGCTACACCTTC. This chain links TRBV19 with TRBJ1-2, with D possibly TRBD1 on 5 matching bases. V lost 3 bases to trimming and J lost 1 base, with 12 bases between them. The CDR3 is made up of 15 amino acids. The germline V gene encodes CDR1 LNHDA and CDR2 SQIVND (reference sequence).

The chain recombines TRBV7-9 with TRBJ1-2; a weak D match, TRBD1 (5 bases). Germline assignment: CDR1 SEHNR and CDR2 FQNEAQ (reference sequence). The CDR3 has 15 amino acids. V was clipped by 2 bases and J by 5 bases, with 15 bases between them. Written as DNA, the CDR3 is TGTGCCAGCAGCTTAAACTTCGGAGAGGGGTATGGCTACACCTTC. Its protein is CASSLNFGEGYGYTF.

Worth noting for this clone: One junction end does not reproduce the germline sequence, and a read error may be involved. The chain combines TRBV7-8 with TRBJ2-1, with TRBD2 matching 12 bases. The CDR3 is 15 residues long. The germline gives CDR1 SGHVS, CDR2 FQNEAQ. CDR3 loop: CASSLAGGRNNEQFF. The CDR3 DNA is TGTGCCAGCAGCCTAGCGGGGGGGCGGAACAATGAGCAGTTCTTC.

The J gene is TRBJ2-1, the V gene TRBV19, with 8 positions matching TRBD1. Germline CDR1 is LNHDA and CDR2 is SQIVND (reference sequence). CDR3 length equals 14 residues. The trim removed 6 bases at V and 7 bases at J, leaving 8 bases unmatched. The CDR3 DNA follows: TGTGCCAGTAGCGTCGGACAGGGTCTGAATGAGCAGTTCTTC. This translates into CASSVGQGLNEQFF.

The sample holds a few counts of this clone. The gene calls are TRBV15 and TRBJ2-3; TRBD2 matches at 10 bases. From germline, CDR1 is LNHNV and CDR2 YYDKDF (reference sequence). V gave up 0 bases and J gave up 4 bases; unmatched junction bases: 4. CDR3 size: 16 residues. The CDR3 sequence is CATSRDFSGGPDTQYF. CDR3 DNA sequence: TGTGCCACCAGCAGAGATTTTAGCGGGGGGCCAGATACGCAGTATTTT.

This chain connects TRBV10-3 to TRBJ1-1; no definite D call. The germline gives CDR1 ENHRY, CDR2 SYGVKD. The length of the CDR3 is 16 residues. Trimming removed 0 bases at V and 4 bases at J, with 15 bases between. DNA for the CDR3: TGTGCCATCAGTGAGTCCCGGGCCGTCCGGGGCACTGAAGCTTTCTTT. This gives the protein CAISESRAVRGTEAFF.

The genes are TRBV5-1 and TRBJ1-3; 8 bases are shared with TRBD1. The J segment lost 2 bases and the V segment lost 0 bases, leaving 1 base of the junction unmatched. Germline CDR1 SGHRS, CDR2 YFSETQ. The CDR3 has 15 residues. This CDR3 is CASSLDRGAGNTIYF. CDR3 coding DNA: TGCGCCAGCAGCTTGGACAGGGGGGCTGGAAACACCATATATTTT.

The V call is TRBV19, the J call TRBJ1-2; no clear D gene. The V and J ends lost 4 bases and 5 bases respectively, with 26 bases between them. This CDR3 spans 18 amino acids. Per the germline V gene, CDR1 is LNHDA and CDR2 is SQIVND (reference sequence). In DNA form, the CDR3 reads TGTGCCAGTAGTAACGGATTCTGGGCTTCCGCGGGTGCATATGGCTACACCTTC. Translating gives CASSNGFWASAGAYGYTF. The full variable domain, with the rest looked up from reference TRBV19 and TRBJ1-2, is DGGITQSPKYLFRKEGQNVTLSCEQNLNHDAMYWYRQDPGQGLRLIYYSQIVNDFQKGDIAEGYSVSREKKESFPLTVTSAQKNPTAFYLCASSNGFWASAGAYGYTFGSGTRLTVV.

The chain joins TRBV28 to TRBJ1-1; 9 bases line up with TRBD1. Germline V gene sequence: CDR1 MDHEN, CDR2 SYDVKM. The CDR3 runs to 16 residues. The V gene end was trimmed by 8 bases and the J gene end by 0 bases; junction bases not matched to a gene: 10. The CDR3 sequence is CASRGGQGQMNTEAFF. CDR3 coding DNA: TGTGCCAGCCGTGGTGGACAGGGGCAGATGAACACTGAAGCTTTCTTT.

The chain carries TRBV7-2 and TRBJ2-3; TRBD1 matches at 10 bases. The junction had 3 bases not matched to a gene; V was cut back by 5 bases and J by 1 base. Germline V gene lookup returns CDR1 SGHTA and CDR2 FQGNSA. The CDR3 runs to 15 residues. The CDR3 protein is CASSIGTGGTDTQYF. CDR3 nucleotides: TGTGCCAGCAGCATCGGGACAGGGGGCACAGATACGCAGTATTTT. The full variable domain, its missing parts supplied by reference TRBV7-2 and TRBJ2-3, is GAGVSQSPSNKVTEKGKDVELRCDPISGHTALYWYRQSLGQGLEFLIYFQGNSAPDKSGLPSDRFSAERTGGSVSTLTIQRTQQEDSAVYLCASSIGTGGTDTQYFGPGTRLTVL.

This clone was counted a few times. The chain couples TRBV9 to TRBJ2-3; D could derive from TRBD1 or TRBD2 (5 bases each). V lost 0 bases and J 2 bases, leaving 13 bases between the germline ends. This CDR3 is 16 amino acids long. Germline V gives CDR1 SGDLS, CDR2 YYNGEE. The CDR3 is CASSVGGGPPTDTQYF. CDR3 in DNA: TGTGCCAGCAGCGTAGGGGGCGGGCCTCCCACAGATACGCAGTATTTT.

The V gene is TRBV30, the J gene TRBJ2-5, with D possibly TRBD2 on 6 matching bases. V was clipped by 2 bases and J by 3 bases, with 10 bases between them. Germline V gene lookup returns CDR1 GTSNPN and CDR2 SVGIG (reference sequence). This CDR3 is 13 amino acids long. CDR3 residues: CAWSRGVEETQYF. As DNA, the CDR3 is TGTGCCTGGAGTCGCGGGGTCGAAGAGACCCAGTACTTC.

The CDR3 bases are TGTGCCAGCAAAAACTTAGACAGTAGCAATCAGCCCCAGCATTTT. It codes for CASKNLDSSNQPQHF. The V gene is TRBV6-5, the J gene TRBJ1-5; D may be TRBD1 (5 bases). The germline V gene has CDR1 MNHEY and CDR2 SVGAGI. Trimming took 7 bases from V and 0 from J, leaving 13 bases between them. The CDR3 totals 15 residues.

The chain has TRBV4-3 and TRBJ1-5; D is unresolved. CDR1 and CDR2 from the germline V gene are LGHNA and YSLEER. Trimming took off 0 bases at V and 7 bases at J, with 13 bases between the two ends. The CDR3 extends over 15 amino acids. DNA of the CDR3: TGCGCCAGCAGCCAAGATAGGCACCCCGCGCAGCCCCAGCATTTT. Translated, it gives CASSQDRHPAQPQHF.

This rearrangement joins TRBV19 to TRBJ2-5; TRBD1 agrees at 7 bases. Trimming took 3 bases from V and 3 from J; bases not matched to a gene: 7. Per the germline V gene, CDR1 is LNHDA and CDR2 is SQIVND (reference sequence). The CDR3 has 15 amino acids. CDR3 amino acids: CASSIGWDREETQYF. CDR3 bases: TGTGCCAGTAGTATCGGGTGGGACAGAGAAGAGACCCAGTACTTC.

This rearrangement joins TRBV2 to TRBJ1-2; D unclear. The germline V gene has CDR1 SNHLY and CDR2 FYNNEI. The V and J ends lost 3 bases and 3 bases respectively, with 11 bases between them. CDR3 size: 14 residues. CDR3: CASSDRDLHYGYTF. In DNA form, the CDR3 reads TGTGCCAGCAGTGATAGGGATCTTCACTATGGCTACACCTTC.

The rearrangement joins TRBV4-1 to TRBJ2-5; 8 bases fit TRBD2. Germline V gene data show CDR1 as MGHRA and CDR2 as YSYEKL. The CDR3 is 18 residues long. V was clipped by 0 bases and J by 1 base; unmatched bases: 10. The CDR3 protein is CASSQDPYAGGLQETQYF. The CDR3 region has the DNA TGCGCCAGCAGCCAAGACCCCTACGCGGGGGGCCTCCAAGAGACCCAGTACTTC.